These 12 T cell receptor beta chains share one sample of origin, sequenced in a study of T-cell memory formation after mild COVID-19. A single record per CDR3 protein comes from TCRdb applying MiXCR to the 5' RACE reads. This table holds approximately 46,000 distinct CDR3 sequences, 12% found once. Sequenced input: PBMCs or a T cell subset sorted from them (not recorded which). Receptors originate from a man younger than 30 who had mild COVID-19 (a few samples of this study predate the infection). Cell type and time point are not known.

This clonotype has just a few counts. V usage is TRBV15 and J usage is TRBJ2-5, with unresolved D. Trimming stripped 0 bases from V and 0 bases from J, with 11 bases between. CDR3 length: 16 amino acids. Germline CDR1 and CDR2: LNHNV and YYDKDF (reference sequence). CDR3 DNA sequence: TGTGCCACCAGCAGAGATCTTCCCGCCAACCAAGAGACCCAGTACTTC. Its protein is CATSRDLPANQETQYF.

This clonotype was recorded a few times. The CDR3 is CASSRWTGGDTQYF. CDR3 nucleotide sequence: TGTGCCAGCAGCCGGTGGACTGGTGGAGATACGCAGTATTTT. The genes are TRBV11-2 and TRBJ2-3; D is possibly TRBD2 (5 bases). The V end was cut by 5 bases, the J end by 5 bases, with 14 bases between. CDR1 is SGHAT and CDR2 is FQNNGV in the germline V gene. This CDR3 contains 14 residues.

The chain recombines TRBV5-8 with TRBJ2-1; the D gene is possibly TRBD1 (5 bases). The germline CDR1 and CDR2 sequences are SGHTS and YDEGEE. Trimming took off 4 bases at V and 1 base at J, with 9 bases between the two ends. This CDR3 is built from 14 residues. The CDR3 region is CASSVRESYNEQFF. CDR3 sequence (DNA): TGTGCCAGCAGCGTCAGGGAATCCTACAATGAGCAGTTCTTC. Full variable domain (rest looked up from reference TRBV5-8 and TRBJ2-1): EAGVTQSPTHLIKTRGQQATLRCSPISGHTSVYWYQQALGLGLQFLLWYDEGEERNRGNFPPRFSGRQFPNYSSELNVNALELEDSALYLCASSVRESYNEQFFGPGTRLTVL.

The V gene is TRBV7-3, the J gene TRBJ2-1; 8 bases line up with TRBD2. V dropped 3 bases and J dropped 3; count of bases not matched to a gene: 4. This CDR3 spans 15 amino acids. Germline V gene lookup returns CDR1 SGHTA and CDR2 FQGTGA. CDR3 sequence: CASSLQRGSYNEQFF. CDR3 coding DNA: TGTGCCAGCAGCTTGCAGCGGGGGAGCTACAATGAGCAGTTCTTC.

CDR3 residues: CASSQAPQTGSQQYF. CDR3 sequence (DNA): TGCGCCAGCAGCCAAGCTCCGCAAACAGGGTCCCAGCAGTACTTC. V and J are TRBV4-3 and TRBJ2-7, with D tentatively TRBD1 (6 bases). Deletions cut 1 base from V and 8 bases from J, with 18 bases between. The CDR3 length is 15 residues. Per the germline V gene, CDR1 is LGHNA and CDR2 is YSLEER.

This clonotype was counted only a few times. The J gene is TRBJ1-6, the V gene TRBV7-9; 7 bases line up with TRBD1. The germline gives CDR1 SEHNR, CDR2 FQNEAQ (reference sequence). This CDR3 has 15 residues. V lost 5 bases, J lost 8 bases, and 9 bases stayed unmatched. CDR3 loop: CASSRAGGRDSPLHF. The CDR3 region has the DNA TGTGCCAGCAGCCGGGCAGGGGGTCGGGATTCACCCCTCCACTTT.

Ten or more counts support this clonotype. CDR3 amino acids: CSVGTDRLNTGELFF. In nucleotides, the CDR3 is TGCAGCGTTGGGACGGACAGGTTAAACACCGGGGAGCTGTTTTTT. The rearrangement links TRBV29-1 to TRBJ2-2; TRBD1 matches at 7 bases. With 4 bases clipped from V and 2 bases from J, the junction kept 7 bases outside the gene matches. Germline V gene lookup returns CDR1 SQVTM and CDR2 ANQGSEA. The CDR3 is 15 residues long.

CDR3 in DNA: TGTGCCACCATTGCAGGCCCGAACACCGGGGAGCTGTTTTTT. Amino acids: CATIAGPNTGELFF. V usage is TRBV28 and J usage is TRBJ2-2; no clear D. Germline CDR1 MDHEN, CDR2 SYDVKM. The CDR3 has 14 residues. The V end lost 10 bases, the J end lost 0 bases, and 12 bases lay between the germline ends.

This clonotype was seen a few times. The genes are TRBV7-9 and TRBJ1-1, with 7 positions matching TRBD1. The CDR3 sequence is 14 residues long. The germline gives CDR1 SEHNR, CDR2 FQNEAQ (reference sequence). V dropped 5 bases and J dropped 2; count of bases not matched to a gene: 5. CDR3 nucleotide sequence: TGTGCCAGCAGCGTCGGGACAGTAAACACTGAAGCTTTCTTT. Protein: CASSVGTVNTEAFF. Combining the CDR3 with reference TRBV7-9 and TRBJ1-1 gives the whole variable domain DTGVSQNPRHKITKRGQNVTFRCDPISEHNRLYWYRQTLGQGPEFLTYFQNEAQLEKSRLLSDRFSAERPKGSFSTLEIQRTEQGDSAMYLCASSVGTVNTEAFFGQGTRLTVV.

This clonotype has at least ten counts. The chain couples TRBV20-1 to TRBJ2-7; tentatively, D is TRBD2 (5 bases). This CDR3 spans 14 amino acids. The germline gives CDR1 DFQATT, CDR2 SNEGSKA (reference sequence). V was pared by 3 bases and J by 2 bases, with 14 bases between. Here the CDR3 reads CSASLPGSTYEQYF. Written as DNA, the CDR3 is TGCAGTGCTAGTCTCCCGGGGTCTACCTACGAGCAGTACTTC.

This clonotype was detected a few times. The chain is built from TRBV12-3 or TRBV12-4 and TRBJ1-1, with no clear D. Trimming took off 1 base at V and 9 bases at J, with 6 bases between the two ends. The CDR3 is 11 residues long. For the CDR3, the DNA is TGTGCCAGCAGTTTAGGGCAAAAAGCTTTCTTT. Translating it yields CASSLGQKAFF.

This clonotype has at least ten counts. The chain couples TRBV7-2 to TRBJ1-3; D uncertain. The CDR3 has 15 residues. From germline, CDR1 is SGHTA and CDR2 FQGNSA. V was cut by 5 bases and J by 0 bases, with 11 bases left in between. The CDR3 bases are TGTGCCAGCAGCCCCGGCCCCTTCTCTGGAAACACCATATATTTT. It encodes CASSPGPFSGNTIYF.